Each of the 17 T cell receptor beta chains below was sequenced from the same sample in a study of glioma-infiltrating T cells after dendritic cell vaccination. Clones were read by immunoSEQ multiplex PCR, and TCRdb kept only the in-frame ones, dropping some. The data contain approximately 99,000 clones, less than 90% of them singletons. The sample's time point: after dendritic cell vaccination, including at tumor progression/relapse. This sample comprised blood, obtained after dendritic cell vaccination. All receptors derive from a human donor with glioblastoma.

This clone was found a few times. The CDR3 protein is CAVDRATDTQYF. In DNA form, the CDR3 reads TGTGCCGTGGACAGGGCCACAGATACGCAGTATTTT. J is TRBJ2-3 and V is TRBV10-3; 8 bases are shared with TRBD1. Germline CDR1 reads ENHRY; CDR2 reads SYGVKD. V lost 11 bases to trimming and J lost 2 bases; unmatched junction nucleotides: 3. The CDR3 spans 12 residues.

The chain uses TRBV19 and TRBJ1-2; D gene unclear. This CDR3 has 14 residues. V gave up 4 bases and J gave up 3 bases, with 12 bases separating them. Germline CDR1 and CDR2: LNHDA and SQIVND (reference sequence). In DNA, the CDR3 is TGTGCCAGTAGTACCGGTCTTGCGGACTATGGCTACACCTTC. It codes for CASSTGLADYGYTF.

J is TRBJ1-6 and V is TRBV30; no reliable D call. CDR3 length: 13 amino acids. V was trimmed by 7 bases and J by 0 bases, leaving 7 bases between them. Germline-derived CDR1 and CDR2 are GTSNPN and SVGIG (reference sequence). CDR3 loop: CALGGSYNSPLHF. CDR3 nucleotide sequence: TGTGCCTTGGGAGGCTCCTATAATTCACCCCTCCACTTT.

As for this clone: The same CDR3 also results from other DNA sequences found in this sample. The V and J genes are TRBV30 and TRBJ1-1; D is unresolved. The CDR3 loop spans 13 amino acids. Trimming took 0 bases from V and 0 from J, leaving 5 bases between them. CDR1 and CDR2 from the germline V gene are GTSNPN and SVGIG (reference sequence). CDR3 sequence reads: CAWSVQMNTEAFF. CDR3 nucleotide sequence: TGTGCCTGGAGTGTACAGATGAACACTGAAGCTTTCTTT.

V gene TRBV9 combines with J gene TRBJ2-3, with no clear D. Germline loops: CDR1 SGDLS, CDR2 YYNGEE. V lost 5 bases to trimming and J lost 1 base, with 11 bases between them. CDR3 length equals 14 residues. CDR3 nucleotide sequence: TGTGCCAGCAGTCGTGGCCCCGGCACAGATACGCAGTATTTT. This sequence encodes CASSRGPGTDTQYF.

J is TRBJ2-1 and V is TRBV5-6, with D possibly matching TRBD1 (5 bases). V lost 0 bases to trimming and J lost 9 bases, with 16 bases between them. The CDR3 loop spans 15 amino acids. In germline, CDR1 is SGHDT, CDR2 YYEEEE. CDR3 in amino acids: CASSLVQGPRGEQFF. CDR3 coding DNA: TGTGCCAGCAGCTTGGTTCAGGGCCCTAGGGGTGAGCAGTTCTTC. Drawing the rest from reference TRBV5-6 and TRBJ2-1, the complete variable domain is DAGVTQSPTHLIKTRGQQVTLRCSPKSGHDTVSWYQQALGQGPQFIFQYYEEEERQRGNFPDRFSGHQFPNYSSELNVNALLLGDSALYLCASSLVQGPRGEQFFGPGTRLTVL.

The chain recombines TRBV2 with TRBJ2-7, with 11 nucleotides matching TRBD2. Germline CDR1 reads SNHLY; CDR2 reads FYNNEI. V shed 7 bases, J shed 9 bases, and the junction held 11 bases outside the gene matches. The CDR3 sequence is 14 residues long. The CDR3 sequence: CASKILAGVLGQYF. The DNA for the CDR3 is TGTGCCAGCAAGATACTAGCGGGAGTCCTCGGGCAGTACTTC.

The rearrangement uses TRBV12-5 and TRBJ1-2; the D gene is possibly TRBD1 (6 bases). The CDR3 extends over 16 amino acids. V lost 0 bases, J lost 4 bases, and 15 bases lay in between. Per the germline V gene, CDR1 is LGHNT and CDR2 is FRNRAP. The CDR3 loop is CASGLVLRGKGYGYTF. Written as DNA, the CDR3 is TGTGCTAGTGGTTTGGTACTGAGGGGGAAGGGCTATGGCTACACCTTC. The variable domain in full, completed from reference TRBV12-5 and TRBJ1-2, reads DARVTQTPRHKVTEMGQEVTMRCQPILGHNTVFWYRQTMMQGLELLAYFRNRAPLDDSGMPKDRFSAEMPDATLATLKIQPSEPRDSAVYFCASGLVLRGKGYGYTFGSGTRLTVV.

This clone is medium-sized within its sample. The J gene is TRBJ1-2, the V gene TRBV25-1; D gene unclear. CDR3 length equals 15 residues. The germline V and J ends were trimmed by 1 base and 1 base, with 10 bases remaining between them. Looked up from germline, CDR1 is MGHDK and CDR2 is SYGVNS. DNA for the CDR3: TGTGCCAGCAGTGAATCTAACAGCCTTAACTATGGCTACACCTTC. Translation: CASSESNSLNYGYTF.

This clone was detected a few times. This CDR3 reads CASSEASQEQYF. As DNA, the CDR3 is TGTGCCAGCAGTGAAGCCTCGCAGGAGCAGTACTTC. The genes are TRBV2 and TRBJ2-7; no clear D gene. Trimming cost V 0 bases and J 7 bases, with 7 bases left between them. The CDR3 has 12 amino acids. Germline CDR1 is SNHLY and CDR2 is FYNNEI.

This chain connects TRBV4-1 to TRBJ1-2; D remains ambiguous. The CDR3 consists of 16 residues. Trimming pared 4 bases from V and 2 bases from J, leaving 17 bases between. Germline values: CDR1 MGHRA, CDR2 YSYEKL. The CDR3 nucleotides are TGCGCCAGCAGCCGAACAAACGGGCGGGAAAACTATGGCTACACCTTC. Amino acid sequence: CASSRTNGRENYGYTF.

This sequence joins TRBV21-1 and TRBJ2-3; TRBD2 is taken as the D call from the table, unchecked against the DNA. TRBV21-1 is termed a pseudogene. CDR3 length: 19 amino acids. Written as DNA, the CDR3 is TGTGCCAGCAGCAAAGGGGTGCAGGTGGCGGGGGGTGACACAGATACGCAGTATTTT. Translating it yields CASSKGVQVAGGDTDTQYF.

The chain couples TRBV7-9 to TRBJ2-2; D might be TRBD2 (5 bases). Germline V CDR1 and CDR2: SEHNR, FQNEAQ (reference sequence). The V end was cut by 3 bases, the J end by 8 bases, with 16 bases between. The CDR3 runs 15 residues. CDR3 nucleotide sequence: TGTGCCAGCAGCTTCGTGCCGGGTGCGGGTGGGGAGCTGTTTTTT. Protein sequence: CASSFVPGAGGELFF.

The chain recombines TRBV7-2 with TRBJ2-5; a weak D match, TRBD2 (5 bases). V was pared by 2 bases and J by 3 bases, with 13 bases between. The CDR3 totals 15 residues. Germline CDR1 SGHTA, CDR2 FQGNSA. CDR3 sequence (DNA): TGTGCCAGCAGCTTATTAGCTCGGCGGGAAGAGACCCAGTACTTC. Amino acid sequence: CASSLLARREETQYF.

About this clone: This specimen includes other DNA sequences encoding the same CDR3. The V and J genes are TRBV6-5 and TRBJ2-5, with a tentative D call TRBD1 (6 bases). This CDR3 has 14 residues. The V gene's germline CDR1 is MNHEY and CDR2 SVGAGI. Trimming cost V 2 bases and J 1 base, with 8 bases left between them. DNA of the CDR3: TGTGCCAGCAGTTACGGGGACACCCAAGAGACCCAGTACTTC. It yields the protein CASSYGDTQETQYF.

This clone was counted a single time. This chain joins TRBV14 and TRBJ1-3, with a possible D match to TRBD1 (6 bases). Between the trimmed V and J ends, which lost 2 bases and 0 bases, there was a span of 14 bases. The CDR3 covers 17 residues. Per germline, CDR1 SGHDN and CDR2 FVKESK. CDR3 region: CASSQIGTPRSGNTIYF. CDR3 DNA: TGTGCCAGCAGCCAAATCGGGACACCACGCTCTGGAAACACCATATATTTT.

The chain links TRBV16 to TRBJ2-1; 8 positions match TRBD1. The CDR3 has 15 residues. Unmatched junction bases numbered 10, after V lost 3 bases and J lost 9 bases. Germline CDR1 reads KGHSY; CDR2 reads FQNENV. Written as DNA, the CDR3 is TGTGCCAGCAGCCAGGGACAGGCGACTAGGGGTGAGCAGTTCTTC. The encoded protein is CASSQGQATRGEQFF.